One and the same sample provided the 23 T cell receptor beta chains below, sequenced in a study of OX40 agonist ivuxolimab in advanced cancers. Assay: immunoSEQ multiplex PCR; the TCRdb copy retains only in-frame clones and omits some. The sample lists over 60,000 clones, around 84% occurring once. The source was CD4+ or CD8+ T cells sorted from blood, collected in a trial of the OX40 agonist ivuxolimab. The source is an adult with an advanced solid tumor such as melanoma, head and neck, liver or kidney cancer.

This clone was recorded once. The J gene is TRBJ2-2, the V gene TRBV6-5; D is perhaps TRBD1 (6 bases). In germline, CDR1 is MNHEY, CDR2 SVGAGI. V was clipped by 5 bases and J by 2 bases, with 9 bases between them. The CDR3 loop spans 14 amino acids. In DNA, the CDR3 is TGTGCCAGCAGTGGCAGGGGAAACACCGGGGAGCTGTTTTTT. Its protein product is CASSGRGNTGELFF.

This clone was observed once. The chain joins TRBV6-6 to TRBJ2-3; 9 bases line up with TRBD1. Looked up from germline, CDR1 is MNHNY and CDR2 is SVGAGI (reference sequence). This CDR3 comprises 14 residues. V was clipped by 0 bases and J by 11 bases; unmatched bases: 6. The CDR3 spells CASSYSGDRAEQYF. The CDR3 DNA sequence: TGTGCCAGCAGTTACTCCGGGGACAGGGCGGAGCAGTATTTT.

The rearrangement joins TRBV29-1 to TRBJ1-1, with 7 bases that match TRBD1. This CDR3 comprises 12 residues. The junction had 10 bases not matched to a gene; V was cut back by 4 bases and J by 11 bases. CDR1 SQVTM and CDR2 ANQGSEA come from the germline V gene. The CDR3 region is CSVARDSQVAFF. The CDR3 nucleotides are TGCAGCGTTGCCCGGGACAGTCAAGTGGCTTTCTTT. Variable domain in full (rest from reference TRBV29-1 and TRBJ1-1): SAVISQKPSRDICQRGTSLTIQCQVDSQVTMMFWYRQQPGQSLTLIATANQGSEATYESGFVIDKFPISRPNLTFSTLTVSNMSPEDSSIYLCSVARDSQVAFFGQGTRLTVV.

CDR3 bases: TGTGCCAGCAGCCAAACTAGCGGGGGGGCCAGGGACCAAGAGACCCAGTACTTC. Translated, it gives CASSQTSGGARDQETQYF. J is TRBJ2-5 and V is TRBV4-2; 13 nucleotides align to TRBD2. Germline V CDR1 and CDR2: LGHNA, YNFKEQ. After removal of 2 bases from V and 0 bases from J, the junction contained 6 bases not matched to a gene. The CDR3 consists of 18 residues.

This rearrangement joins TRBV4-1 to TRBJ2-5, with D perhaps being TRBD1 or TRBD2 (5 bases each). The CDR3 length is 13 residues. Germline V gene sequence: CDR1 MGHRA, CDR2 YSYEKL. The germline V and J ends were trimmed by 3 bases and 5 bases, with 10 bases remaining between them. For the CDR3, the DNA is TGCGCCAGCAGCCAGGGACCAGCGGAGACCCAGTACTTC. It yields the protein CASSQGPAETQYF.

The chain carries TRBV2 and TRBJ1-5; a weak D match, TRBD1 (5 bases). Trimming removed 4 bases at V and 6 bases at J, with 10 bases between. The CDR3 runs 13 residues. Germline CDR1 is SNHLY and CDR2 is FYNNEI. The CDR3 DNA reads as TGTGCCAGCAGTGCGGGACTTTTTCAGCCCCAGCATTTT. This encodes CASSAGLFQPQHF.

In this sample, this clone turned up once. The rearrangement joins TRBV7-8 to TRBJ2-3; D unresolved. The CDR3 is made up of 13 amino acids. The germline V and J ends were trimmed by 2 bases and 3 bases, with 6 bases remaining between them. Germline assignment: CDR1 SGHVS and CDR2 FQNEAQ. The CDR3 sequence: CASSLSITDTQYF. The DNA for the CDR3 is TGTGCCAGCAGCTTATCTATAACAGATACGCAGTATTTT.

The CDR3, as DNA: TGCGCCAGCAGATTCGGCCGTGGGGTGGACACCGGGGAGCTGTTTTTT. Protein sequence: CASRFGRGVDTGELFF. The V and J genes are TRBV5-1 and TRBJ2-2; no firm D call. Germline V gene lookup returns CDR1 SGHRS and CDR2 YFSETQ. V was pared by 5 bases and J by 3 bases, with 17 bases between. The CDR3 spans 16 residues. The entire variable domain, with the rest obtained from reference TRBV5-1 and TRBJ2-2, is as follows: KAGVTQTPRYLIKTRGQQVTLSCSPISGHRSVSWYQQTPGQGLQFLFEYFSETQRNKGNFPGRFSGRQFSNSRSEMNVSTLELGDSALYLCASRFGRGVDTGELFFGEGSRLTVL.

V gene TRBV6-6 combines with J gene TRBJ2-2; D remains unclear. V was cut by 4 bases and J by 6 bases, with 9 bases left in between. The V gene's germline CDR1 is MNHNY and CDR2 SVGAGI (reference sequence). There are 13 residues in the CDR3. The CDR3 spells CASSSSWAGELFF. The CDR3 DNA follows: TGTGCCAGCAGTTCTAGTTGGGCCGGGGAGCTGTTTTTT.

As concerns this clone: An end of the junction differs from the germline gene, which may be a read error. The rearrangement links TRBV29-1 to TRBJ2-3, with 8 bases fitting TRBD1. Germline-derived CDR1 and CDR2 are SQVTM and ANQGSEA. The CDR3 runs 10 residues. CDR3 coding DNA: TGCAGCGTCGGGACAGGTACGCAGTATTTT. Translation: CSVGTGTQYF.

This chain joins TRBV2 and TRBJ1-5; no firm D call. This CDR3 contains 15 residues. Germline V gives CDR1 SNHLY, CDR2 FYNNEI. Trimming left V 0 bases short and J 7 bases short, with 13 bases between. In DNA, the CDR3 is TGTGCCAGCAGTGAAGCGCTCCCACAGTGGCAGCCCCAGCATTTT. Translation: CASSEALPQWQPQHF.

The chain uses TRBV2 and TRBJ2-5; D may match TRBD1 or TRBD2 (6 bases each). The CDR3 totals 15 residues. The V gene's germline CDR1 is SNHLY and CDR2 FYNNEI. V lost 4 bases, J lost 1 base, and 13 bases lay in between. CDR3 sequence: CASSGNRGPQETQYF. The CDR3 DNA sequence: TGTGCCAGCAGTGGGAACCGGGGGCCCCAAGAGACCCAGTACTTC.

The chain uses TRBV25-1 and TRBJ2-4, with D possibly TRBD2 on 6 matching bases. The length of the CDR3 is 15 residues. Germline values: CDR1 MGHDK, CDR2 SYGVNS. V was shortened by 5 bases and J by 6 bases, with 17 bases between the two germline ends. CDR3 DNA: TGTGCCAGCAGTCCCGCGCTAGGAGGGAGAAACATTCAGTACTTC. This encodes CASSPALGGRNIQYF.

This clone appeared once. The gene calls are TRBV19 and TRBJ1-1; D remains ambiguous. V dropped 0 bases and J dropped 0 bases, with 8 bases sitting between them. The CDR3 totals 15 residues. CDR1 is LNHDA and CDR2 is SQIVND in the germline V gene (reference sequence). CDR3 sequence reads: CASSIDGYMNTEAFF. The CDR3 nucleotides read TGTGCCAGTAGTATAGATGGGTATATGAACACTGAAGCTTTCTTT.

The table lists this clone with a count of one. The V and J genes are TRBV6-1 and TRBJ1-2, with D maybe TRBD1 (5 bases). Germline lookup yields CDR1 MNHNS and CDR2 SASEGT. Trimming removed 7 bases from V and 7 bases from J, with 19 bases in between. The CDR3 totals 14 residues. This CDR3 reads CASTEWGRGGGYTF. Here the CDR3 DNA reads TGTGCCAGCACCGAATGGGGTAGGGGAGGTGGCTACACCTTC.

This chain uses TRBV5-1 with TRBJ2-2, with a weak D call TRBD1 (5 bases). V dropped 0 bases and J dropped 6 bases, with 15 bases sitting between them. The CDR3 sequence is 16 residues long. CDR1 is SGHRS, CDR2 YFSETQ, per germline. CDR3 sequence reads: CASSLGLGPSAGELFF. DNA for the CDR3: TGCGCCAGCAGCTTGGGTCTGGGGCCTTCCGCCGGGGAGCTGTTTTTT.

Remarks on this clone: The sample holds other DNA sequences that translate to the same CDR3. The CDR3: CASSTGGTGGTYEQYF. The CDR3 DNA reads TGTGCCAGTAGTACCGGGGGGACAGGTGGGACCTACGAGCAGTACTTC. The V and J genes are TRBV19 and TRBJ2-7, with a tentative D call TRBD1 (8 bases). V lost 4 bases and J 2 bases, leaving 18 bases between the germline ends. This CDR3 is 16 amino acids long. The germline V gene encodes CDR1 LNHDA and CDR2 SQIVND (reference sequence). Full variable domain (outside the CDR3, taken from reference TRBV19 and TRBJ2-7): DGGITQSPKYLFRKEGQNVTLSCEQNLNHDAMYWYRQDPGQGLRLIYYSQIVNDFQKGDIAEGYSVSREKKESFPLTVTSAQKNPTAFYLCASSTGGTGGTYEQYFGPGTRLTVT.

The V gene is TRBV7-3, the J gene TRBJ2-4; maybe TRBD1 (5 bases). Trimming stripped 0 bases from V and 2 bases from J, with 11 bases between. The germline V gene has CDR1 SGHTA and CDR2 FQGTGA. The CDR3 contains 16 residues. This CDR3 is CASSLTPGLSKNIQYF. DNA for the CDR3: TGTGCCAGCAGCTTAACACCAGGGCTCTCCAAAAACATTCAGTACTTC.

The chain carries TRBV2 and TRBJ2-1; the D call may be TRBD1 or TRBD2 (6 bases each). The CDR3 runs 13 residues. CDR1 and CDR2 from the germline V gene are SNHLY and FYNNEI. V shed 7 bases and J shed 5 bases, with 12 bases lying between them. CDR3 amino acids: CASIRGLNNEQFF. DNA of the CDR3: TGTGCCAGCATCAGGGGACTTAACAATGAGCAGTTCTTC.

Comments on this clone: Other DNA sequences in this sample translate to the same CDR3. The V call is TRBV11-3, the J call TRBJ2-7; perhaps TRBD1 as D (6 bases). The CDR3 totals 15 residues. Germline V gene data show CDR1 as SGHNT and CDR2 as YENEEA. V lost 1 base, J lost 4 bases, and 14 bases lay in between. This CDR3 reads CASSLGGQGEYEQYF. The CDR3 DNA follows: TGTGCCAGCAGCTTAGGGGGGCAGGGAGAATACGAGCAGTACTTC.

The genes are TRBV18 and TRBJ2-7; D unresolved. The V end was cut by 5 bases, the J end by 0 bases, with 5 bases between. This CDR3 is built from 12 residues. The germline V gene encodes CDR1 KGHSH and CDR2 LQKENI. CDR3 nucleotides: TGTGCCAGCTCATCCCTCTCCTACGAGCAGTACTTC. This translates into CASSSLSYEQYF.

The sample holds one count of this clone. The chain uses TRBV19 and TRBJ2-2, with 10 bases aligning to TRBD1. Trimming at V came to 2 bases and at J to 5 bases, leaving 5 bases not matched to a gene. Germline V CDR1 and CDR2: LNHDA, SQIVND (reference sequence). This CDR3 spans 16 amino acids. This CDR3 reads CASSIWGQGTTGELFF. CDR3 sequence (DNA): TGTGCCAGTAGTATATGGGGACAGGGGACGACCGGGGAGCTGTTTTTT.

V and J are TRBV28 and TRBJ1-5, with 7 bases lining up with TRBD1. Trimming took 3 bases from V and 3 from J; bases not matched to a gene: 5. Germline V CDR1 and CDR2: MDHEN, SYDVKM. This CDR3 is built from 15 residues. CDR3: CASSFGQAINQPQHF. As DNA, the CDR3 is TGTGCCAGCAGTTTCGGACAGGCGATCAATCAGCCCCAGCATTTT. Complete variable domain (other parts from reference TRBV28 and TRBJ1-5): DVKVTQSSRYLVKRTGEKVFLECVQDMDHENMFWYRQDPGLGLRLIYFSYDVKMKEKGDIPEGYSVSREKKERFSLILESASTNQTSMYLCASSFGQAINQPQHFGDGTRLSIL.